The clone carrying this T cell receptor beta chain was observed many times. The antigen is undetermined. An oligonucleotide containing a UMI was ligated to the 3' end of TCR cDNA. RNA was extracted from over 2 ml of whole blood of healthy adults. Input was roughly 1 to 1,100 ng of DNase-treated total RNA without cell sorting. The data originate from a study of naive and memory T cell subsets. Findings and caveats of the study: TCR transcript changes with activation or differentiation may affect this RNA method.

Amplification of ligated cDNA took four PCR rounds with SP2 and nested alpha and beta constant primers. Alpha and beta constant region primers primed reverse transcription for blood and skin samples. Using its own MiXCR run on the 5' RACE reads, TCRdb lists one record per CDR3 protein. In the table there are 48,000 or so distinct CDR3 sequences, 4.7% of which are singletons. The receptor's source is a female donor in good health.

CDR3: CASSTQGDYGYTF. In nucleotides, the CDR3 is TGTGCCAGCAGTACCCAGGGCGACTATGGCTACACCTTC. The V and J genes are TRBV2 and TRBJ1-2; perhaps TRBD1 as D (5 bases). This CDR3 is 13 amino acids long. The V gene's germline CDR1 is SNHLY and CDR2 FYNNEI. V was cut by 5 bases and J by 3 bases, with 10 bases left in between.